Listed below are T cell receptor beta chains from one sample, sequenced in a study of cytomegalovirus exposure and HLA in healthy donors. Measured with immunoSEQ multiplex PCR; TCRdb has only the in-frame clones, and not every one. The sample contains tens of thousands of clones, approximately 61% of which appear only once. The specimen sequenced was PBMCs. The receptors originated from a man aged 50-60 years in good health and CMV-seropositive. The CDR3 runs from the conserved cysteine through the conserved F or W. D genes are given only for firm matches. Clone size is shown for a subset of rows, as once, few, many or a class of expanded clone.

D gene: .; V gene: TRBV4-2; J gene: TRBJ1-6; clone size: .; CDR3 DNA: TGTGCCAGCAGCCGAGGATCAGTCCAAGCGGATTCACCCCTCCACTTT; CDR3 protein: CASSRGSVQADSPLHF
D gene: TRBD2; V gene: TRBV9; J gene: TRBJ2-7; clone size: once; CDR3 DNA: TGTGCCAGCAGCGTGGGAGGGATTTCCTACGAGCAGTACTTC; CDR3 protein: CASSVGGISYEQYF
D gene: .; V gene: TRBV29-1; J gene: TRBJ2-1; clone size: .; CDR3 DNA: TGCAGCGTTGACCTTCGACAGGAAGGGGGATACAATGAGCAGTTCTTC; CDR3 protein: CSVDLRQEGGYNEQFF
D gene: TRBD2; V gene: TRBV30; J gene: TRBJ2-7; clone size: once; CDR3 DNA: TGTGCCTGGGGGCCCGGGACTAGCAGTAGCGAGCAGTACTTC; CDR3 protein: CAWGPGTSSSEQYF
D gene: TRBD2; V gene: TRBV5-6; J gene: TRBJ2-3; clone size: few; CDR3 DNA: TGTGCCAGCAGCTTGTATTTCGTGACTAGCGGCACAGATACGCAGTATTTT; CDR3 protein: CASSLYFVTSGTDTQYF
D gene: .; V gene: TRBV5-1; J gene: TRBJ1-1; clone size: .; CDR3 DNA: TGCGCCAGCAGGCCAAGACAGAACACTGAAGCTTTCTTT; CDR3 protein: CASRPRQNTEAFF
D gene: .; V gene: TRBV9; J gene: TRBJ1-5; clone size: once; CDR3 DNA: TGTGCCAGCAGCAGAGGTGGATCGCTTAATCAGCCCCAGCATTTT; CDR3 protein: CASSRGGSLNQPQHF
D gene: .; V gene: TRBV11-3; J gene: TRBJ2-5; clone size: .; CDR3 DNA: TGTGCCAGCAGTAGGGCGGGGTGGGGTGAGACCCAGTACTTC; CDR3 protein: CASSRAGWGETQYF
D gene: .; V gene: TRBV30; J gene: TRBJ1-5; clone size: .; CDR3 DNA: TGTGCCTGGACCCTCGGGGGGAATCAGCCCCAGCATTTT; CDR3 protein: CAWTLGGNQPQHF
D gene: .; V gene: TRBV25-1; J gene: TRBJ2-5; clone size: .; CDR3 DNA: TGTGCCAGCAGTGATGTCGCCCTGGGGCGCCAAGAGACCCAGTACTTC; CDR3 protein: CASSDVALGRQETQYF
D gene: TRBD1; V gene: TRBV29-1; J gene: TRBJ1-4; clone size: .; CDR3 DNA: TGCAGCGCTCAGGGACAGAGCTGGGGAACTAATGAAAAACTGTTTTTT; CDR3 protein: CSAQGQSWGTNEKLFF
D gene: .; V gene: TRBV30; J gene: TRBJ1-5; clone size: .; CDR3 DNA: TGTGCCTGGAGTGTAGAGGATCAGCCCCAGCATTTT; CDR3 protein: CAWSVEDQPQHF
D gene: .; V gene: TRBV6-1; J gene: TRBJ2-7; clone size: .; CDR3 DNA: TGTGCCAGCAGTGAAATGACTTTGACAGCTTCCTACGAGCAGTACTTC; CDR3 protein: CASSEMTLTASYEQYF
D gene: TRBD1; V gene: TRBV29-1; J gene: TRBJ2-7; clone size: .; CDR3 DNA: TGCAGCGTTGAATTTACAGGGGGCGAGCCCTACGAGCAGTACTTC; CDR3 protein: CSVEFTGGEPYEQYF
D gene: TRBD1; V gene: TRBV2; J gene: TRBJ1-2; clone size: .; CDR3 DNA: TGTGCCAGCAGTAGGGACAGGATCACCTTC; CDR3 protein: CASSRDRITF
D gene: .; V gene: TRBV6-1; J gene: TRBJ2-5; clone size: once; CDR3 DNA: TGTGCCAGCAGACAGGTTGTTCGAGAGACCCAGTACTTC; CDR3 protein: CASRQVVRETQYF
D gene: TRBD1; V gene: TRBV29-1; J gene: TRBJ2-3; clone size: .; CDR3 DNA: TGCAGCGTTGCCGGACAGGGGGCGAGCACAGATACGCAGTATTTT; CDR3 protein: CSVAGQGASTDTQYF
D gene: .; V gene: TRBV30; J gene: TRBJ1-4; clone size: once; CDR3 DNA: TGTGCCTGGAGTGCTGGGCTTGGTGAAAAACTGTTTTTT; CDR3 protein: CAWSAGLGEKLFF
D gene: TRBD1; V gene: TRBV29-1; J gene: TRBJ1-5; clone size: .; CDR3 DNA: TGCAGCGTCGCGGACAGGAGCAATCAGCCCCAGCATTTT; CDR3 protein: CSVADRSNQPQHF
D gene: TRBD1; V gene: TRBV6-6; J gene: TRBJ2-5; clone size: few; CDR3 DNA: TGTGCCAGCAGTTCTACGGACAGGGACCAAGAGACCCAGTACTTC; CDR3 protein: CASSSTDRDQETQYF
D gene: TRBD1; V gene: TRBV30; J gene: TRBJ1-5; clone size: .; CDR3 DNA: TGTGCCTGGAGTGGACCGGGGACAGTCAATCAGCCCCAGCATTTT; CDR3 protein: CAWSGPGTVNQPQHF
D gene: .; V gene: TRBV25-1; J gene: TRBJ2-7; clone size: .; CDR3 DNA: TGTGCCAGCAGTTCGGGGGAGCTTGGTCAGCAGTACTTC; CDR3 protein: CASSSGELGQQYF
D gene: .; V gene: TRBV5-1; J gene: TRBJ2-1; clone size: .; CDR3 DNA: TGCGCCAGCAGCTTGACTAGTCTCTATGAGCAGTTCTTC; CDR3 protein: CASSLTSLYEQFF
D gene: .; V gene: TRBV30; J gene: TRBJ2-5; clone size: .; CDR3 DNA: TGTGCCTGGAGTGTTTCACTAGGAGAGACCCAGTACTTC; CDR3 protein: CAWSVSLGETQYF
D gene: .; V gene: TRBV5-1; J gene: TRBJ2-5; clone size: few; CDR3 DNA: TGCGCCAGCAGCTCACAGAGCCAAGAGACCCAGTACTTC; CDR3 protein: CASSSQSQETQYF
D gene: TRBD2; V gene: TRBV27; J gene: TRBJ2-7; clone size: .; CDR3 DNA: TGTGCCAGCAGTTGGGGGGGATCCGTAAACGAGCAGTACTTC; CDR3 protein: CASSWGGSVNEQYF
D gene: .; V gene: TRBV27; J gene: TRBJ2-5; clone size: .; CDR3 DNA: TGTGCCAGCAGTGGGAGGAGTAAAGAGACCCAGTACTTC; CDR3 protein: CASSGRSKETQYF
D gene: .; V gene: TRBV15; J gene: TRBJ1-6; clone size: medium-sized; CDR3 DNA: TGTGCCACCAGCAGAGAGGAGTATTCACCCCTCCACTTT; CDR3 protein: CATSREEYSPLHF
D gene: .; V gene: TRBV5-4; J gene: TRBJ2-7; clone size: .; CDR3 DNA: TGTGCCAGCAGCTTGGATGGGAGCGGGTCCTACGAGCAGTACTTC; CDR3 protein: CASSLDGSGSYEQYF
D gene: .; V gene: TRBV6-5; J gene: TRBJ1-5; clone size: .; CDR3 DNA: TGTGCCAGCAGTTACAGCTATAGCAATCAGCCCCAGCATTTT; CDR3 protein: CASSYSYSNQPQHF
D gene: TRBD1; V gene: TRBV5-1; J gene: TRBJ1-1; clone size: .; CDR3 DNA: TGCGCCAGCAGCACTCTACAGGGGGGGGGAACTGAAGCTTTCTTT; CDR3 protein: CASSTLQGGGTEAFF
D gene: .; V gene: TRBV30; J gene: TRBJ2-1; clone size: .; CDR3 DNA: TGTGCCTGGAGTTACTCCTACAATGAGCAGTTCTTC; CDR3 protein: CAWSYSYNEQFF
D gene: TRBD2; V gene: TRBV7-2; J gene: TRBJ2-3; clone size: once; CDR3 DNA: TGTGCCAGCAGCTTATCTAGCGGGGTAGATACGCAGTATTTT; CDR3 protein: CASSLSSGVDTQYF
D gene: .; V gene: TRBV18; J gene: TRBJ2-7; clone size: .; CDR3 DNA: TGTGCCAGCTCACTCGGGTACGAGCAGTACTTC; CDR3 protein: CASSLGYEQYF
D gene: .; V gene: TRBV30; J gene: TRBJ1-2; clone size: few; CDR3 DNA: TGTGCCTGGAGTGCCGGACAGTTAGGCTACACCTTC; CDR3 protein: CAWSAGQLGYTF
D gene: .; V gene: TRBV29-1; J gene: TRBJ2-3; clone size: once; CDR3 DNA: TGCAGCGTTGATGGAATCAGGGGATCAGGAGATACGCAGTATTTT; CDR3 protein: CSVDGIRGSGDTQYF
D gene: TRBD2; V gene: TRBV7-2; J gene: TRBJ2-2; clone size: .; CDR3 DNA: TGTGCCAGCACCCCCCCCGTCGGGAGGGGTACCGGGGAGCTGTTTTTT; CDR3 protein: CASTPPVGRGTGELFF
D gene: .; V gene: TRBV4-3; J gene: TRBJ1-1; clone size: medium-sized; CDR3 DNA: TGCGCCAGCAGCCCCCACGGGGAGTACACTGAAGCTTTCTTT; CDR3 protein: CASSPHGEYTEAFF
D gene: .; V gene: TRBV7-2; J gene: TRBJ1-1; clone size: .; CDR3 DNA: TGTGCCAGCAGCTTAGCGGGAGCGAACACTGAAGCTTTCTTT; CDR3 protein: CASSLAGANTEAFF
D gene: .; V gene: TRBV29-1; J gene: TRBJ2-5; clone size: .; CDR3 DNA: TGCAGCGTTGGAGGACAGTTCGATCAAGAGACCCAGTACTTC; CDR3 protein: CSVGGQFDQETQYF
D gene: .; V gene: TRBV30; J gene: TRBJ1-1; clone size: .; CDR3 DNA: TGTGCCTGGAGTCCGGTAGCAGAAGCTTTCTTT; CDR3 protein: CAWSPVAEAFF
D gene: TRBD2; V gene: TRBV6-4; J gene: TRBJ2-1; clone size: once; CDR3 DNA: TGTGCCAGCAGTCTCCTAGCGGGAGGTTATGGGGAGCAGTTCTTC; CDR3 protein: CASSLLAGGYGEQFF
D gene: .; V gene: TRBV28; J gene: TRBJ2-1; clone size: .; CDR3 DNA: TGTGCCAGCAGTACCACTAGGTTTCCCAATGAGCAGTTCTTC; CDR3 protein: CASSTTRFPNEQFF
D gene: TRBD1; V gene: TRBV2; J gene: TRBJ1-5; clone size: .; CDR3 DNA: TGTGCCAGCGGGGACAGGGGTGGCAATCAGCCCCAGCATTTT; CDR3 protein: CASGDRGGNQPQHF
D gene: .; V gene: TRBV6-1; J gene: TRBJ1-1; clone size: .; CDR3 DNA: TGTGCCAGCAGTGAGGCCCGGGACACTGAAGCTTTCTTT; CDR3 protein: CASSEARDTEAFF
D gene: .; V gene: TRBV6-1; J gene: TRBJ2-7; clone size: .; CDR3 DNA: TGTGCCAGCAGGCGTTACTCCTACGAGCAGTACTTC; CDR3 protein: CASRRYSYEQYF
D gene: TRBD1; V gene: TRBV6-5; J gene: TRBJ1-6; clone size: .; CDR3 DNA: TGTGCCAGCAGTTACTCCGGGACAGGGGGCCTTCGGGCCCTCCACTTT; CDR3 protein: CASSYSGTGGLRALHF
D gene: .; V gene: TRBV4-3; J gene: TRBJ2-2; clone size: .; CDR3 DNA: TGCGCCAGCAGCCAAGGTCCCCCCGACACCGGGGAGCTGTTTTTT; CDR3 protein: CASSQGPPDTGELFF